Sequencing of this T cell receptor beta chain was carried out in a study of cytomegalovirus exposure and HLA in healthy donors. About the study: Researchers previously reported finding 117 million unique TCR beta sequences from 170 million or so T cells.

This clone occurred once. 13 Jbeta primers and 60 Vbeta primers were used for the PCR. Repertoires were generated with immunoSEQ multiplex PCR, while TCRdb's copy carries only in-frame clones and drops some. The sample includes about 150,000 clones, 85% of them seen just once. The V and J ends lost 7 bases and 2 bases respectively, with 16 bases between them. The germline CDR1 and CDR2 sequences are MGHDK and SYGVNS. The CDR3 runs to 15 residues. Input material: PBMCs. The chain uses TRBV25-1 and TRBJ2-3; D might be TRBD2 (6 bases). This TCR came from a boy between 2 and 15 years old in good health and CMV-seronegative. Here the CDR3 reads CASTMTSHITDTQYF. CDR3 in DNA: TGTGCCAGCACCATGACTAGTCATATCACAGATACGCAGTATTTT. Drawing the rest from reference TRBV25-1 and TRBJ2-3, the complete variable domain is EADIYQTPRYLVIGTGKKITLECSQTMGHDKMYWYQQDPGMELHLIHYSYGVNSTEKGDLSSESTVSRIRTEHFPLTLESARPSHTSQYLCASTMTSHITDTQYFGPGTRLTVL.